This T cell receptor beta chain was documented in a study of naive and memory T cell subsets. Four PCR rounds used nested alpha and beta constant region primers plus the SP2 primer. One entry per CDR3 protein results from TCRdb running MiXCR on the 5' RACE reads. The sample records 45,000 to 55,000 distinct CDR3 sequences, approximately 4.8% being singletons. An oligonucleotide containing a UMI was ligated to the 3' end of TCR cDNA. Whole blood, about 2.5 ml, came from adult healthy volunteers. This clonotype was seen at least ten times. This receptor was identified in a female donor in good health.

DNA for the CDR3: TGTGCCAGCAGTTTAAGCTGGAGCGGCCAAGAGACCCAGTACTTC. Protein product: CASSLSWSGQETQYF. V is TRBV27 and J is TRBJ2-5; tentative D call: TRBD2 (5 bases). Germline V gives CDR1 MNHEY, CDR2 SMNVEV (reference sequence). The V end lost 2 bases, the J end lost 1 base, and 11 bases lay between the germline ends. The CDR3 spans 15 residues.